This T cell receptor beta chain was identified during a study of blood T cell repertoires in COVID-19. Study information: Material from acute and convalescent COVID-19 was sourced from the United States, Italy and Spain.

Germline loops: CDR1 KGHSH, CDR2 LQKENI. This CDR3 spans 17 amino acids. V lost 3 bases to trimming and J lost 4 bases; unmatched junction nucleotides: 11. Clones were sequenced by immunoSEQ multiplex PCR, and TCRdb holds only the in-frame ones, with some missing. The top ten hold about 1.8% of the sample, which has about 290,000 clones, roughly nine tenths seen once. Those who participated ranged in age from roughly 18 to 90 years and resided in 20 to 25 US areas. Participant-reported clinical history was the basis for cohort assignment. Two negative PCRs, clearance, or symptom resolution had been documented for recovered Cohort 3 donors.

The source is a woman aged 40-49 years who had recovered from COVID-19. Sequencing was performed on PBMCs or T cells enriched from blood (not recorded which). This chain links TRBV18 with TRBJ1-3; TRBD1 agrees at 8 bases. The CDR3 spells CASSPLQGESSGNTIYF. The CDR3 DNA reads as TGTGCCAGCTCACCTTTACAGGGGGAATCTTCCGGAAACACCATATATTTT.